The clone carrying this T cell receptor (beta chain) is a singleton in its sample. The sample comes from a study of graft-versus-host responses after intestinal transplantation. The germline V and J ends were trimmed by 6 bases and 7 bases, with 19 bases remaining between them. Germline CDR1 and CDR2: MNHEY and SVGAGI. The CDR3 runs 15 residues. Produced via immunoSEQ multiplex PCR; TCRdb's table is partial and in-frame only. This sample carries fewer than 15,000 clones, just under 85% of them seen once, and the ten largest clones take 20% to 25%. This material consisted of PBMCs, taken after intestinal transplantation. The sequence derives from a human patient who received an intestinal transplant, so some T cells may come from the graft donor. V is TRBV6-5 and J is TRBJ2-1; no clear D gene. This CDR3 reads CASSFDKPKRNEQFF. The CDR3 coding sequence is TGTGCCAGCAGCTTCGACAAACCCAAAAGGAATGAGCAGTTCTTC.